This T cell receptor (beta chain) was found in a study of shared clonotypes between healthy human individuals. Overall study findings and caveats: Sequencing depth was predicted to influence how clonotypes are shared among donors. Compared with clonotypes that all four donors shared, non-shared clonotypes had lower generation probabilities.

Everyone who donated was a Caucasian adult who lived in Nashville, Tennessee. Points on this clone: The antigen remains unidentified.

The assay was immunoSEQ multiplex PCR, and TCRdb's table has in-frame clones only and misses some. The sample records around 1 million clones, less than 85% being singletons. In germline, CDR1 is SEHNR, CDR2 FQNEAQ (reference sequence). The CDR3 spans 15 residues. Trimming removed 6 bases from V and 0 bases from J, with 14 bases in between. This receptor was obtained from a young man in good health. V is TRBV7-9 and J is TRBJ1-1; D is unclear. The sequenced material came from memory CD4+ T cells sorted from blood. Noted subset: CD45RA-negative fraction. The CDR3 reads CASRPLDGMNTEAFF. The CDR3 nucleotides are TGTGCCAGCAGACCCCTCGACGGGATGAACACTGAAGCTTTCTTT.